This is a list of T cell receptor beta chains from one sample in a study of T cell repertoires in cytomegalovirus infection. TCRdb called the reads again in MiXCR, with one record for every CDR3 protein. The profile shows under 800,000 distinct CDR3 sequences, roughly 26% of them singletons. The material sequenced was CD8+ T cells from PBMCs. These receptors were collected from a human donor in good health (CMV status not recorded). Some clones in this sample may be carry-over from other donors' samples. Both conserved end residues are part of each CDR3. Fields, in order: D gene, clone size, J gene, V gene, CDR3 protein, CDR3 DNA. D genes are given only for firm matches. The size field is filled for only some rows; it gives once, few, many or a size class.

>.|.|TRBJ2-1|TRBV28
CASLSKRAGDTIQSYNEQFF
TGTGCCAGCTTGTCAAAGCGGGCGGGGGACACGATTCAGTCCTACAATGAGCAGTTCTTC
>TRBD1|.|TRBJ1-5|TRBV3-1
CASSPSGQGGNQPQHF
TGTGCCAGCAGCCCGTCGGGACAGGGAGGGAATCAGCCCCAGCATTTT
>.|.|TRBJ1-1|TRBV15
CATSRGKGLNTEAFF
TGTGCCACCAGCAGAGGCAAAGGCTTGAACACTGAAGCTTTCTTT
>.|few|TRBJ2-3|TRBV6-5
CASTNSGTDTQYF
TGTGCCAGCACCAACTCAGGCACAGATACGCAGTATTTT
>.|many|TRBJ1-5|TRBV7-6
CASSTDYQPQHF
TGTGCCAGCAGCACGGACTATCAGCCCCAGCATTTT
>.|.|TRBJ2-1|TRBV14
CASSPAGREQFF
TGTGCCAGCAGCCCAGCTGGGCGCGAGCAGTTCTTC
>.|few|TRBJ1-3|TRBV20-1
CSASFLEPGNTIYF
TGCAGTGCTAGTTTCCTGGAACCAGGAAACACCATATATTTT
>.|many|TRBJ2-5|TRBV7-9
CASSDPGTHARETQYF
TGTGCCAGCAGCGATCCCGGGACCCACGCACGAGAGACCCAGTACTTC
>.|few|TRBJ1-2|TRBV5-1
CASSLALGEQPVRGYTF
TGCGCCAGCAGCTTGGCCTTGGGGGAACAGCCGGTGAGAGGCTACACCTTC
>TRBD1|many|TRBJ2-2|TRBV29-1
CSVEEGQGYTGELFF
TGCAGCGTTGAAGAGGGACAGGGGTACACCGGGGAGCTGTTTTTT
>TRBD2|many|TRBJ2-1|TRBV7-8
CASSLAEAAGGNEQFF
TGTGCCAGCAGCTTAGCCGAGGCTGCGGGGGGCAATGAGCAGTTCTTC
>TRBD2|.|TRBJ2-2|TRBV24-1
CATSASSGGGLYTGELFF
TGTGCCACCAGTGCCTCGAGCGGCGGGGGGCTTTACACCGGGGAGCTGTTTTTT
>.|few|TRBJ1-1|TRBV6-2/TRBV6-3
CASSYVFVNTEAFF
TGTGCCAGCAGTTACGTATTCGTGAACACTGAAGCTTTCTTT
>TRBD1|.|TRBJ2-2|TRBV12-3/TRBV12-4
CASSFILLSVTGGTGELFF
TGTGCCAGCAGTTTCATACTACTAAGCGTAACAGGGGGCACCGGGGAGCTGTTTTTT
>.|many|TRBJ1-5|TRBV7-6
CASSLDGRSNQPQHF
TGTGCCAGCAGCTTAGACGGACGGTCCAATCAGCCCCAGCATTTT
>.|.|TRBJ2-3|TRBV5-1
CASSLVSSVGDTQYF
TGCGCCAGCAGCTTGGTTTCTTCCGTCGGGGATACGCAGTATTTT
>.|.|TRBJ2-1|TRBV5-1
CASLPRGGGEQFF
TGCGCCAGCCTCCCCCGAGGGGGTGGGGAGCAGTTCTTC
>TRBD1|few|TRBJ1-4|TRBV7-9
CASSSAGTGGSEKLFF
TGTGCCAGCAGCTCCGCCGGGACAGGGGGATCGGAAAAACTGTTTTTT
>TRBD1|.|TRBJ2-7|TRBV10-3
CAISEPRQGGGYEQYF
TGTGCCATCAGTGAGCCAAGACAGGGCGGCGGCTACGAGCAGTACTTC
>.|.|TRBJ2-7|TRBV29-1
CSVVRSSYEQYF
TGCAGCGTCGTCCGGAGCTCCTACGAGCAGTACTTC
>.|.|TRBJ2-3|TRBV29-1
CSLDSAGTQYF
TGCAGCCTCGACTCGGCAGGGACGCAGTATTTT
>.|once|TRBJ2-1|TRBV23-1
CASSQYRLKSYNEQFF
TGCGCCAGCAGTCAATACCGACTGAAATCCTACAATGAGCAGTTCTTC
>.|.|TRBJ1-1|TRBV28
CASTIGRVVNTEAFF
TGTGCCAGCACTATAGGAAGGGTGGTGAACACTGAAGCTTTCTTT
>.|few|TRBJ1-1|TRBV9
CASSIVNRQNTEAFF
TGTGCCAGCTCGATAGTTAACAGGCAGAACACTGAAGCTTTCTTT
>.|.|TRBJ1-6|TRBV19
CASSTSAYNSPLHF
TGTGCCAGTAGTACCTCGGCCTATAATTCACCCCTCCACTTT
>.|.|TRBJ2-7|TRBV29-1
CSVVLGLEGDEQYF
TGCAGCGTTGTTCTGGGTTTAGAAGGTGACGAGCAGTACTTC
>.|many|TRBJ2-2|TRBV7-9
CASSSPRTGELFF
TGTGCCAGCAGCAGCCCTCGCACCGGGGAGCTGTTTTTT
>.|.|TRBJ2-6|TRBV29-1
CSVEEGLTGSAEGVSGANVLTF
TGCAGCGTTGAAGAAGGCCTTACGGGGTCCGCCGAGGGAGTATCTGGGGCCAACGTCCTGACTTTC
>TRBD2|.|TRBJ2-2|TRBV2
CASIKSGGINGELFF
TGTGCCAGCATAAAGAGCGGGGGGATTAACGGGGAGCTGTTTTTT
>.|.|TRBJ2-7|TRBV20-1
CSAGNSFQSSYEQYF
TGCAGTGCTGGGAACAGCTTTCAGAGCTCCTACGAGCAGTACTTC
>.|many|TRBJ1-1|TRBV7-6
CASSLDVDMNTEAFF
TGTGCCAGCAGCTTAGATGTGGACATGAACACTGAAGCTTTCTTT
>TRBD1|.|TRBJ2-3|TRBV6-5
CASSRGTGEDTQYF
TGTGCCAGCAGCCGCGGGACAGGGGAAGATACGCAGTATTTT
>.|.|TRBJ1-2|TRBV12-5
CASGLAPLTGGNYGYTF
TGTGCTAGTGGTTTGGCCCCTTTGACAGGCGGAAACTATGGCTACACCTTC
>TRBD2|.|TRBJ2-5|TRBV20-1
CSASDGTSAQETQYF
TGCAGTGCTAGTGACGGGACTAGCGCCCAAGAGACCCAGTACTTC
>.|.|TRBJ1-1|TRBV7-3
CVSRGGSFAGRARCTEAFF
TGTGTCAGCAGAGGAGGGTCTTTCGCGGGGAGGGCTCGGTGCACTGAAGCTTTCTTT
>TRBD1|few|TRBJ1-1|TRBV5-4
CASSLAGQDTEAFF
TGTGCCAGCAGCTTGGCCGGACAGGACACTGAAGCTTTCTTT
>.|many|TRBJ2-1|TRBV4-1
CASSQVEDFDEQFF
TGCGCCAGCAGCCAAGTGGAGGATTTTGATGAGCAGTTCTTC
>.|many|TRBJ1-2|TRBV7-2
CASSLGRRDGYTF
TGTGCCAGCAGCTTGGGTCGTCGGGATGGCTACACCTTC
>.|few|TRBJ1-2|TRBV2
CASIEGGYGYTF
TGTGCCAGCATCGAGGGGGGATATGGCTACACCTTC
>TRBD1|.|TRBJ1-5|TRBV5-5
CASSLNPGQGVQPQHF
TGTGCCAGCAGCTTAAATCCGGGACAGGGGGTGCAGCCCCAGCATTTT
>TRBD1|few|TRBJ1-5|TRBV7-2
CASSLADRSFNQPQHF
TGTGCCAGCAGCTTAGCGGACAGGAGTTTCAATCAGCCCCAGCATTTT
>TRBD2|.|TRBJ2-1|TRBV12-3/TRBV12-4
CASSLSSGGAGFF
TGTGCCAGCAGTTTATCTAGCGGGGGGGCCGGGTTCTTC
>.|once|TRBJ1-1|TRBV14
CASSQLAGLAEAFF
TGTGCCAGCAGCCAACTGGCAGGGTTGGCTGAAGCTTTCTTT
>TRBD1|once|TRBJ1-2|TRBV3-1
CASSQGRRDRTLANYGYTF
TGTGCCAGCAGCCAAGGTCGTCGGGACAGGACCTTAGCTAACTATGGCTACACCTTC
>.|few|TRBJ2-3|TRBV2
CASSVEKRVGTDTQYF
TGTGCCAGCAGTGTTGAGAAGCGGGTTGGCACAGATACGCAGTATTTT
>TRBD1|few|TRBJ2-5|TRBV7-9
CASSGTGQEETQYF
TGTGCCAGCAGCGGGACCGGACAGGAGGAGACCCAGTACTTC